Shown below are 20 T cell receptor beta chains from a single sample sequenced in a study of metastatic and nonmetastatic thyroid tumors. TCRdb re-clonotyped the PCR reads through MiXCR. Of 30,000 to 35,000 clones in the sample, around a fifth were seen once. No patient received treatment before thyroid surgery. Material for sequencing was blood. The receptors stem from a female donor with papillary thyroid cancer or a benign thyroid nodule (not recorded which). Some clones in this sample may be carry-over from other donors' samples.

Regarding this clone: The junction does not match germline at one end; this may be a read error. The chain carries TRBV7-3 and TRBJ1-1, with 9 bases that match TRBD1. The CDR3 extends over 15 amino acids. Germline assignment: CDR1 SGHTA and CDR2 FQGTGA. The CDR3: CASSSTGGGGAEAVF. Here the CDR3 DNA reads TGTGCCAGCAGCTCTACAGGGGGCGGGGGCGCTGAAGCAGTCTTT.

The chain couples TRBV20-1 to TRBJ1-2; a possible D gene is TRBD1 (5 bases). The CDR3 has 13 residues. Trimming removed 5 bases at V and 6 bases at J, with 16 bases between. Germline V gene sequence: CDR1 DFQATT, CDR2 SNEGSKA (reference sequence). CDR3 in amino acids: CSASRGGMDGYTF. The CDR3 DNA reads TGCAGTGCTTCCCGGGGGGGAATGGATGGCTACACCTTC.

The sample holds a few counts of this clone. The V gene is TRBV6-1, the J gene TRBJ1-2, with TRBD1 identical over 7 bases. Trimming removed 5 bases from V and 5 bases from J; junction bases left unmatched: 8. Germline CDR1 and CDR2: MNHNS and SASEGT. CDR3 length: 14 residues. This chain's CDR3 is CASSIQGGSYGYTF. The CDR3 coding sequence is TGTGCCAGCAGTATTCAGGGGGGGTCTTATGGCTACACCTTC.

This clone was counted a few times. The chain has TRBV6-1 and TRBJ2-1; the match to TRBD1 covers 9 bases. Germline assignment: CDR1 MNHNS and CDR2 SASEGT. The J segment lost 6 bases and the V segment lost 7 bases, leaving 10 bases of the junction unmatched. The CDR3 covers 15 residues. This chain's CDR3 is CASTPNPTGGNEQFF. CDR3 DNA sequence: TGTGCCAGCACCCCAAACCCGACAGGGGGCAATGAGCAGTTCTTC.

Concerning this clone itself: Relative to the germline gene, one junction end is altered; a read error may explain this. The V and J genes are TRBV6-1 and TRBJ1-3; TRBD1 matches 9 bases. The CDR3 is 16 residues long. Germline CDR1 and CDR2: MNHNS and SASEGT. The CDR3 DNA reads as TGTGGCAGCGGGAAGGGACAGGGAGATTCTGGAAACACCATATATTTT. Translation: CGSGKGQGDSGNTIYF.

This clone was seen at least ten times. The rearrangement joins TRBV27 to TRBJ2-7; D ambiguous. The germline CDR1 and CDR2 sequences are MNHEY and SMNVEV (reference sequence). The length of the CDR3 is 8 residues. The CDR3 DNA reads TGTGCACACCACGAGCAGTACTTC. As protein: CAHHEQYF.

This clone is classed as medium-sized (0.01 to 0.1%). The chain recombines TRBV30 with TRBJ2-5; 9 nucleotides line up with TRBD1. The V and J ends lost 8 bases and 4 bases, in that order; junction bases with no gene match: 8. This CDR3 spans 13 amino acids. Germline CDR1 GTSNPN, CDR2 SVGIG (reference sequence). This CDR3 is CAGGQGRVETQYF. DNA for the CDR3: TGTGCCGGGGGACAGGGCCGGGTAGAGACCCAGTACTTC.

This clone was detected ten times or more. The chain is built from TRBV20-1 and TRBJ2-4; D call uncertain. V lost 2 bases to trimming and J lost 4 bases, with 15 bases between them. The CDR3 has 15 residues. Germline values: CDR1 DFQATT, CDR2 SNEGSKA (reference sequence). CDR3 loop: CSARSGTVIKNIQYF. The CDR3 nucleotides read TGCAGTGCTAGATCCGGCACAGTTATTAAAAACATTCAGTACTTC.

The chain couples TRBV27 to TRBJ2-3, with D perhaps TRBD2 (6 bases). V dropped 9 bases and J dropped 0 bases, with 13 bases sitting between them. The CDR3 loop spans 14 amino acids. CDR1 and CDR2 from the germline V gene are MNHEY and SMNVEV (reference sequence). As DNA, the CDR3 is TGTGCCAGTAGGGCGGGAACTAGCACAGATACGCAGTATTTT. The encoded protein is CASRAGTSTDTQYF.

The gene calls are TRBV6-1 and TRBJ2-7; unclear D gene. The CDR3 length is 15 residues. CDR1 and CDR2 (germline): MNHNS, SASEGT. V was pared by 2 bases and J by 3 bases, with 14 bases between. The CDR3 bases are TGTGCCAGCAGTGAAAGGTGGGCTCGTCGCTACGAGCAGTACTTC. It translates to CASSERWARRYEQYF.

This clone was counted ten times or more. A read error may explain this, as a much larger clone is one base away. The chain carries TRBV7-9 and TRBJ2-5; TRBD2 aligns across 15 bases. J was trimmed by 7 bases and V by 5 bases; bases with no gene match: 5. Germline CDR1 reads SEHNR; CDR2 reads FQNEAQ (reference sequence). CDR3 length: 15 amino acids. Here the CDR3 reads CASSVPGLAGGTQYF. The CDR3 nucleotides are TGTGCCAGCAGCGTTCCGGGACTAGCGGGAGGGACCCAGTACTTC.

This clone was seen ten or more times. This chain connects TRBV28 to TRBJ2-3; D could derive from TRBD1 or TRBD2 (5 bases each). The V end lost 7 bases, the J end lost 3 bases, and 17 bases lay between the germline ends. This CDR3 is 15 amino acids long. Germline V CDR1 and CDR2: MDHEN, SYDVKM. The CDR3 nucleotides read TGTGCCAGCACTTCGCAGAGGGGCTTGACAGATACGCAGTATTTT. It encodes CASTSQRGLTDTQYF.

This clone occurred once. The junction and the germline gene differ at one end; a read error may be behind it. The chain links TRBV5-1 to TRBJ1-3; no clear D gene. Germline CDR1 is SGHRS and CDR2 is YFSETQ. The CDR3 loop spans 16 amino acids. In DNA form, the CDR3 reads TGCGCCAACAGCTTGGTTGAGGGTTCCTCTGGAAACACCATATATTTT. It yields the protein CANSLVEGSSGNTIYF.

The chain carries TRBV12-3 or TRBV12-4 and TRBJ2-7; the match to TRBD2 covers 10 bases. Germline trimming cut 1 base from V and 6 bases from J; bases unmatched to any gene: 6. This CDR3 comprises 15 residues. CDR3 nucleotides: TGTGCCAGCAGTTTAGGGGGGACTAGCGTTTCCGAGCAGTACTTC. It codes for CASSLGGTSVSEQYF.

The table lists this clone with many counts. The chain couples TRBV6-6 to TRBJ1-6; D is unresolved. Between the trimmed V and J ends, which lost 0 bases and 7 bases, there was a span of 13 bases. Per germline, CDR1 MNHNY and CDR2 SVGAGI (reference sequence). The CDR3 covers 16 residues. DNA of the CDR3: TGTGCCAGCAGTTACTCGAATGGGCCCCTAAATTCACCCCTCCACTTT. Translated, it gives CASSYSNGPLNSPLHF.

V gene TRBV9 combines with J gene TRBJ2-1; D is possibly TRBD2 (5 bases). V dropped 0 bases and J dropped 9 bases, with 19 bases sitting between them. Germline V gene lookup returns CDR1 SGDLS and CDR2 YYNGEE. The CDR3 runs 16 residues. The DNA for the CDR3 is TGTGCCAGCAGCGTAGAGGAGGTGGGCCCAAGAGGTGAGCAGTTCTTC. This encodes CASSVEEVGPRGEQFF.

The chain couples TRBV6-1 to TRBJ2-7; the D gene is possibly TRBD1 (5 bases). This CDR3 has 15 residues. Germline V gene lookup returns CDR1 MNHNS and CDR2 SASEGT. Trimming stripped 7 bases from V and 6 bases from J, with 22 bases between. The CDR3 protein is CASIETADMALEQYF. DNA for the CDR3: TGTGCCAGCATCGAGACAGCCGATATGGCCCTCGAGCAGTACTTC.

This clone was found a few times. One end of the junction is discordant with germline, which a read error may explain. This chain links TRBV3-1 with TRBJ1-2; 7 nucleotides agree with TRBD1. The CDR3 runs 13 residues. Germline V gene data show CDR1 as LGHDT and CDR2 as YNNKEL (reference sequence). Here the CDR3 DNA reads TGTGCCAGCAGCCAAGGACAGGGCTATGGAAACTCCTTC. Encoded protein: CASSQGQGYGNSF.

In its sample, this clone was seen many times. One junction end disagrees with the germline gene, perhaps due to a read error. The chain employs TRBV6-1 and TRBJ1-2; D is ambiguous. The CDR3 has 16 amino acids. Germline CDR1 and CDR2: MNHNS and SASEGT. DNA for the CDR3: TGTGCCGGCAGTGAATTTGGATACGATTGGGTCTATGGCTACACCTTC. Protein sequence: CAGSEFGYDWVYGYTF.

This clone came up many times. The V and J genes are TRBV6-1 and TRBJ1-1; D remains unclear. The germline V gene has CDR1 MNHNS and CDR2 SASEGT. The V end was cut by 0 bases, the J end by 4 bases, with 12 bases between. The CDR3 has 15 amino acids. Written as DNA, the CDR3 is TGTGCCAGCAGTGAAGCGGACGGAGCCGGCACTGAAGCTTTCTTT. This gives the protein CASSEADGAGTEAFF.